What follows describes a single T cell receptor beta chain. This entry is derived from a study of multiple sclerosis patients with progressive multifocal leukoencephalopathy. This was a survey-level run. Repertoires were generated with immunoSEQ multiplex PCR, while TCRdb's copy carries only in-frame clones and drops some. The sample has more than 30,000 clones, about nine tenths seen once. Time point given: time of PML onset. PML was diagnosed clinically and by MRI, then confirmed by JC virus DNA in cerebrospinal fluid. Natalizumab-treated patients developed PML between about 16 and 60 months into natalizumab therapy. The T3 samples were drawn when PML began. This CDR3 is 13 amino acids long. Per germline, CDR1 SGHVS and CDR2 FQNEAQ. V was cut by 6 bases and J by 6 bases, with 13 bases left in between.

The sequencing here drew on PBMCs, taken from a patient treated with natalizumab. J is TRBJ2-3 and V is TRBV7-8, with D perhaps matching TRBD1 or TRBD2 (6 bases each). The sequence came from a woman aged 40-49 years with progressive multifocal leukoencephalopathy. In nucleotides, the CDR3 is TGTGCCAGCAGACGACAGGCGGGGGATACGCAGTATTTT. This gives the protein CASRRQAGDTQYF.